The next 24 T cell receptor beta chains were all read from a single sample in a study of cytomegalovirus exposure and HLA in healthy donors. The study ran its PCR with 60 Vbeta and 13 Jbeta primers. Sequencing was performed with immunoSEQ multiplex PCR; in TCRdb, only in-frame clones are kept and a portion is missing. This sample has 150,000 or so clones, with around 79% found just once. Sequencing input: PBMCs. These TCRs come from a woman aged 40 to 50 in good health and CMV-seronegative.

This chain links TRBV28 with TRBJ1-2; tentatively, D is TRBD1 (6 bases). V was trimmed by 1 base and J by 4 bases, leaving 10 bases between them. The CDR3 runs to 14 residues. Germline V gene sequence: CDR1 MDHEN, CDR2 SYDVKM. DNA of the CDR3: TGTGCCAGCAGTTTATCGGGGGGCGGCTATGGCTACACCTTC. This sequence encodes CASSLSGGGYGYTF.

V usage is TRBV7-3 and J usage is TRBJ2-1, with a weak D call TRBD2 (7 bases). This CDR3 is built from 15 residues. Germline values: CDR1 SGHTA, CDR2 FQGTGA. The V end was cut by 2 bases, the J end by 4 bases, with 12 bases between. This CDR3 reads CASSLGGGLYNEQFF. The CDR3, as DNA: TGTGCCAGCAGCTTAGGGGGGGGCCTTTACAATGAGCAGTTCTTC.

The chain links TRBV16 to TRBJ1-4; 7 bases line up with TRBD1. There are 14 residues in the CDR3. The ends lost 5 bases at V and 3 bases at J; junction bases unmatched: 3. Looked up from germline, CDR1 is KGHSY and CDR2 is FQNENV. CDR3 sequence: CASSSGQSNEKLFF. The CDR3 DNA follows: TGTGCCAGCAGCTCGGGACAGTCTAATGAAAAACTGTTTTTT.

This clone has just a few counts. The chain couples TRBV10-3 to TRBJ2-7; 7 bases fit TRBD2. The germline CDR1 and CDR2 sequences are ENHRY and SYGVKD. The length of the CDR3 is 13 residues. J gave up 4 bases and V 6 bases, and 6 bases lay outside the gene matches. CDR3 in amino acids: CAISPGTKYEQYF. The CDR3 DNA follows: TGTGCCATCAGCCCCGGGACTAAGTACGAGCAGTACTTC.

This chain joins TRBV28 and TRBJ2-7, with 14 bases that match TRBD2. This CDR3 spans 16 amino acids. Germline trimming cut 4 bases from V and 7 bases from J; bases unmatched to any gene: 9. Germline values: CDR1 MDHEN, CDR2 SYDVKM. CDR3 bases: TGTGCCAGCAGTTCTCTCCGGACTAGCGGGGGGCGGGAGCAGTACTTC. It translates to CASSSLRTSGGREQYF.

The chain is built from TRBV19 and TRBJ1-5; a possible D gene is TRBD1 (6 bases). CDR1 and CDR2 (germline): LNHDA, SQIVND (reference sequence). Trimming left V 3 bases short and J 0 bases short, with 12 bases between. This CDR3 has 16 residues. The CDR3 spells CASSMNTGYSNQPQHF. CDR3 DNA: TGTGCCAGTAGTATGAATACAGGGTATAGCAATCAGCCCCAGCATTTT.

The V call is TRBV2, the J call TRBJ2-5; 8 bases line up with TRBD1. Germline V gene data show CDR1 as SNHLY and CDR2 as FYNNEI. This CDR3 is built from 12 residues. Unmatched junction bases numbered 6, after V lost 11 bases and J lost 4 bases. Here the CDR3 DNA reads TGTGCCGCAACAGGGACAGGAGAGACCCAGTACTTC. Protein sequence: CAATGTGETQYF.

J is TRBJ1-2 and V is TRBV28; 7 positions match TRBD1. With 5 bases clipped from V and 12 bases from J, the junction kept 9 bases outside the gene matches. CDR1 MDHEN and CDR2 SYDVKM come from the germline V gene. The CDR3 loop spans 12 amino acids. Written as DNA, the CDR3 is TGTGCCAGCAGTCCCTCGACAGGGACGGACACCTTC. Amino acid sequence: CASSPSTGTDTF.

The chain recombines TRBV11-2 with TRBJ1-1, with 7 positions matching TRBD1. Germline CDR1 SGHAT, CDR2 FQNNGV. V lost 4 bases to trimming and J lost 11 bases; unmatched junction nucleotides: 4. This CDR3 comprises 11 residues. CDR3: CASSSGGSAFF. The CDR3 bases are TGTGCCAGCAGCTCAGGGGGTTCCGCTTTCTTT.

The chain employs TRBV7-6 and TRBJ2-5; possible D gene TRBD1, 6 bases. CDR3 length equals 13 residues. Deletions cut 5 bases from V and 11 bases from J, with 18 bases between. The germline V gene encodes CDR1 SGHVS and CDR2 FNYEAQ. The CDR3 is CASSPRDISQQYF. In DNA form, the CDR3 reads TGTGCCAGCAGCCCCCGGGACATCTCACAGCAGTACTTC.

The CDR3 nucleotides read TGTGCCAGCAGCTTTATGGCGGGGGGGAGAGAGACCCAGTACTTC. Translation: CASSFMAGGRETQYF. The V and J genes are TRBV7-9 and TRBJ2-5, with 9 bases identical to TRBD2. The CDR3 runs 15 residues. Germline values: CDR1 SEHNR, CDR2 FQNEAQ (reference sequence). V gave up 3 bases and J gave up 4 bases; unmatched junction bases: 6.

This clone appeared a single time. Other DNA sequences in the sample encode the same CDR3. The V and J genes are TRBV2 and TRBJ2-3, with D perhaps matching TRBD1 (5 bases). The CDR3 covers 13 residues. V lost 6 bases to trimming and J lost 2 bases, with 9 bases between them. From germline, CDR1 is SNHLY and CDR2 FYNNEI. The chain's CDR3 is CASRGLSTDTQYF. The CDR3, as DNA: TGTGCCAGCAGGGGGCTATCCACAGATACGCAGTATTTT. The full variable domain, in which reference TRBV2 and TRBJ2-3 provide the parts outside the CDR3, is EPEVTQTPSHQVTQMGQEVILRCVPISNHLYFYWYRQILGQKVEFLVSFYNNEISEKSEIFDDQFSVERPDGSNFTLKIRSTKLEDSAMYFCASRGLSTDTQYFGPGTRLTVL.

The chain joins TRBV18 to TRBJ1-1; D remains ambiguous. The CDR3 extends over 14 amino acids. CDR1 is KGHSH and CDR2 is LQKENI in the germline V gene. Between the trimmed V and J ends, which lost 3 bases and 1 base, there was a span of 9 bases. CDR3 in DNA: TGTGCCAGCTCACCCCCTAGAGCGAACACTGAAGCTTTCTTT. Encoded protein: CASSPPRANTEAFF. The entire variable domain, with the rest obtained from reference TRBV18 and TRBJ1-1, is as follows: NAGVMQNPRHLVRRRGQEARLRCSPMKGHSHVYWYRQLPEEGLKFMVYLQKENIIDESGMPKERFSAEFPKEGPSILRIQQVVRGDSAAYFCASSPPRANTEAFFGQGTRLTVV.

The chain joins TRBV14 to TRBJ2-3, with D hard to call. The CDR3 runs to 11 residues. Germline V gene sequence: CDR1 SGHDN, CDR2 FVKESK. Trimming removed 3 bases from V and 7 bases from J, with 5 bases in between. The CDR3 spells CASSHGYTQYF. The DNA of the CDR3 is TGTGCCAGCAGCCACGGGTATACGCAGTATTTT.

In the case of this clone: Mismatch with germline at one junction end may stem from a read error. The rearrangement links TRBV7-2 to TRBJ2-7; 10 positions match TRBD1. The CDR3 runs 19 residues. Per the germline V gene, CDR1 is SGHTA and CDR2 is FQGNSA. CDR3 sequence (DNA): TGTGCCAGCAGCCCCGAGTTCCGGGACAGGGGAAGGTTCTCCTTCGAGCAGTACTTC. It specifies CASSPEFRDRGRFSFEQYF.

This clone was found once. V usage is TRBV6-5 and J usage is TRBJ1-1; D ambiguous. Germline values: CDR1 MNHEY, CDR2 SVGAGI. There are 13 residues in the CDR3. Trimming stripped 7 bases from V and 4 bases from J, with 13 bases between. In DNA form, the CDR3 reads TGTGCCAGCACGACGGCGGGAATCACTGAAGCTTTCTTT. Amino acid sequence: CASTTAGITEAFF.

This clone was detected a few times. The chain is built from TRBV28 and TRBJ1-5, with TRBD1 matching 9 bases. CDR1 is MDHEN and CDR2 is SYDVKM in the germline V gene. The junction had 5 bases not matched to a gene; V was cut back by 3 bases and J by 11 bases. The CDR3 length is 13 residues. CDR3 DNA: TGTGCCAGCAGTTTCCCCGGGACAGGGACCCAGCATTTT. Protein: CASSFPGTGTQHF.

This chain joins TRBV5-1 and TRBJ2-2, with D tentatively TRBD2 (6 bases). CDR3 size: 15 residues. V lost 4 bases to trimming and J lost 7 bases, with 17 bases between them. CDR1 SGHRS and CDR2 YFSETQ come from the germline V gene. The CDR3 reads CASSGRGLDGGELFF. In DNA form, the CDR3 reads TGCGCCAGCAGCGGCCGGGGACTGGATGGCGGGGAGCTGTTTTTT.

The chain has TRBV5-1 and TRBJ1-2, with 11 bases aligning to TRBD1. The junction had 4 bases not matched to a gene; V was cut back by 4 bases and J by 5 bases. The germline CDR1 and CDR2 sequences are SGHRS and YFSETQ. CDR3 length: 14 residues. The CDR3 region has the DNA TGCGCCAGCAGCACGGACAGGGGGCTGTATGGCTACACCTTC. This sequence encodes CASSTDRGLYGYTF.

The CDR3, as DNA: TGTGCCAGCAGCTTTGTGGTGGGGGGAGACAATGAGCAGTTCTTC. Encoded protein: CASSFVVGGDNEQFF. The chain combines TRBV7-6 with TRBJ2-1, with D possibly being TRBD2 (6 bases). Germline V gene data show CDR1 as SGHVS and CDR2 as FNYEAQ. With 3 bases removed from V and 5 bases from J, the gap between germline ends came to 14 bases. This CDR3 contains 15 residues. The full variable domain, in which reference TRBV7-6 and TRBJ2-1 provide the parts outside the CDR3, is GAGVSQSPRYKVTKRGQDVALRCDPISGHVSLYWYRQALGQGPEFLTYFNYEAQQDKSGLPNDRFSAERPEGSISTLTIQRTEQRDSAMYRCASSFVVGGDNEQFFGPGTRLTVL.

CDR3 protein: CASRGGDEANYGYTF. The CDR3, as DNA: TGTGCCAGCAGAGGGGGAGACGAAGCTAACTATGGCTACACCTTC. The chain is built from TRBV6-1 and TRBJ1-2; the D gene is possibly TRBD1 (6 bases). V lost 6 bases and J 0 bases, leaving 14 bases between the germline ends. Germline V gives CDR1 MNHNS, CDR2 SASEGT. The CDR3 covers 15 residues.

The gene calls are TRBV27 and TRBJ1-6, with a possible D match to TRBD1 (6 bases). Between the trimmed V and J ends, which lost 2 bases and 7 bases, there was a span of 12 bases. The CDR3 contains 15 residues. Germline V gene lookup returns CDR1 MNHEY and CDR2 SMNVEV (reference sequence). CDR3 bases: TGTGCCAGCAGTTTAAGTAGCAGGGGCAATTCACCCCTCCACTTT. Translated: CASSLSSRGNSPLHF.

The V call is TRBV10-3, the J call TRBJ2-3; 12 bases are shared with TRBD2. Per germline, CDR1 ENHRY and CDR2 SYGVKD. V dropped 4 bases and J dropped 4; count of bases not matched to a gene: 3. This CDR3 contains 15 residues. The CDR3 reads CAISGLAGGADTQYF. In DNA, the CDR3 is TGTGCCATCAGTGGTCTAGCGGGGGGGGCAGATACGCAGTATTTT.

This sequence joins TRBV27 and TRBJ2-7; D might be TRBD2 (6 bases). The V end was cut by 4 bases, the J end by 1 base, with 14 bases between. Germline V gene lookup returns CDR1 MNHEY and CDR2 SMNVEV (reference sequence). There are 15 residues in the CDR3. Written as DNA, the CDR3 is TGTGCCAGCAGTTATCAGGGCGGAGGGTCCTACGAGCAGTACTTC. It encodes CASSYQGGGSYEQYF.